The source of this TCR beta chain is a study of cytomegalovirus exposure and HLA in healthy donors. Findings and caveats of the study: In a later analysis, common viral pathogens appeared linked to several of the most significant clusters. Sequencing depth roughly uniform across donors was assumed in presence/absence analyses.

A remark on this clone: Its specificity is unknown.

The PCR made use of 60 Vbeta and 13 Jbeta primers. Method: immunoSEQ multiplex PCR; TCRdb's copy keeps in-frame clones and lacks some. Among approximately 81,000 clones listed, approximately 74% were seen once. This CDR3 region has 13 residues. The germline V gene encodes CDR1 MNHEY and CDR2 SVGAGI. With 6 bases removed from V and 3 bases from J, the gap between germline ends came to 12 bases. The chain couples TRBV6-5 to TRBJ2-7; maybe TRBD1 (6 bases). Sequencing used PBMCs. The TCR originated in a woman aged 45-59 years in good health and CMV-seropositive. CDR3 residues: CASSPTTGYEQYF. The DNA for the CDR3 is TGTGCCAGCAGCCCCACGACAGGCTACGAGCAGTACTTC.